Following are 32 T cell receptor beta chains from one sample sequenced in a study of T cell changes during pregnancy in multiple sclerosis. Assay used: immunoSEQ multiplex PCR; TCRdb lists only in-frame clones, some missing. The sample has 58,000 or so clones, around 91% seen once. Material: peripheral blood, obtained after pregnancy. The receptors shown here come from a female donor with multiple sclerosis, enrolled in a pregnancy study.

The chain joins TRBV28 to TRBJ1-6; no clear D. V lost 5 bases and J 7 bases, leaving 15 bases between the germline ends. Germline CDR1 MDHEN, CDR2 SYDVKM. CDR3 length equals 15 residues. CDR3 amino acids: CASSPERGFNSPLHF. In DNA, the CDR3 is TGTGCCAGCAGTCCCGAGCGAGGTTTCAATTCACCCCTCCACTTT. The whole variable domain, remainder taken from reference TRBV28 and TRBJ1-6, is DVKVTQSSRYLVKRTGEKVFLECVQDMDHENMFWYRQDPGLGLRLIYFSYDVKMKEKGDIPEGYSVSREKKERFSLILESASTNQTSMYLCASSPERGFNSPLHFGNGTRLTVT.

The V gene is TRBV9, the J gene TRBJ2-1, with 7 bases lining up with TRBD1. This CDR3 comprises 17 residues. V was clipped by 4 bases and J by 5 bases; unmatched bases: 15. Germline CDR1 reads SGDLS; CDR2 reads YYNGEE. CDR3 in DNA: TGTGCCAGCAGCCCTGAACTCCAGGGGGTTGAAGACAATGAGCAGTTCTTC. It is translated as CASSPELQGVEDNEQFF.

The chain combines TRBV4-3 with TRBJ1-2; 10 bases line up with TRBD1. Germline-derived CDR1 and CDR2 are LGHNA and YSLEER. The V gene end was trimmed by 1 base and the J gene end by 3 bases; junction bases not matched to a gene: 5. This CDR3 contains 16 residues. This CDR3 is CASSQGGTGAHYGYTF. The DNA of the CDR3 is TGCGCCAGCAGCCAAGGGGGGACAGGGGCGCACTATGGCTACACCTTC.

The chain links TRBV19 to TRBJ2-1, with a possible D match to TRBD2 (6 bases). With 6 bases removed from V and 0 bases from J, the gap between germline ends came to 15 bases. This CDR3 has 16 amino acids. Germline loops: CDR1 LNHDA, CDR2 SQIVND (reference sequence). The CDR3 DNA reads TGTGCCAGTAGACCAACCCGGAGGGGCTCCTACAATGAGCAGTTCTTC. It translates to CASRPTRRGSYNEQFF.

The rearrangement uses TRBV11-2 and TRBJ2-2; 8 nucleotides agree with TRBD2. V lost 0 bases to trimming and J lost 7 bases; unmatched junction nucleotides: 4. The CDR3 is 15 residues long. CDR1 is SGHAT, CDR2 FQNNGV, per germline. The CDR3 protein is CASSLDILAGGELFF. CDR3 DNA: TGTGCCAGCAGCTTAGATATCCTAGCGGGCGGGGAGCTGTTTTTT.

The V gene is TRBV5-1, the J gene TRBJ1-1; D is possibly TRBD1 (5 bases). Germline V gene data show CDR1 as SGHRS and CDR2 as YFSETQ. The CDR3 is 14 amino acids. Trimming removed 2 bases from V and 5 bases from J, with 13 bases in between. The DNA of the CDR3 is TGCGCCAGCAGCTTTACGGGGGATGGTACTGAAGCTTTCTTT. As protein: CASSFTGDGTEAFF.

The rearrangement uses TRBV6-6 and TRBJ1-5; D possibly corresponds to TRBD1 (5 bases). V was cut by 7 bases and J by 4 bases, with 17 bases left in between. Germline loops: CDR1 MNHNY, CDR2 SVGAGI (reference sequence). This CDR3 has 15 residues. Here the CDR3 DNA reads TGTGCCAGCAAATGGGCGGCAGGGAGGAATCAGCCCCAGCATTTT. Its protein product is CASKWAAGRNQPQHF.

This clone appeared once. The chain joins TRBV6-6 to TRBJ1-1; TRBD1 matches at 10 bases. With 5 bases clipped from V and 3 bases from J, the junction kept 3 bases outside the gene matches. The germline V gene encodes CDR1 MNHNY and CDR2 SVGAGI (reference sequence). This CDR3 has 14 amino acids. CDR3 in DNA: TGTGCCAGCAGTATCGGACAGGGGGACACTGAAGCTTTCTTT. It is translated as CASSIGQGDTEAFF.

V is TRBV27 and J is TRBJ2-7; a weak D match, TRBD2 (6 bases). Looked up from germline, CDR1 is MNHEY and CDR2 is SMNVEV (reference sequence). The CDR3 is 15 residues long. V lost 7 bases, J lost 2 bases, and 18 bases lay in between. The DNA for the CDR3 is TGTGCCAGCACGAGGGTGGAGGGACTGACCTACGAGCAGTACTTC. This translates into CASTRVEGLTYEQYF.

This clone came up a few times. The chain has TRBV5-1 and TRBJ1-6; D is unclear. The germline gives CDR1 SGHRS, CDR2 YFSETQ. The CDR3 is 16 residues long. V was clipped by 4 bases and J by 0 bases, with 11 bases between them. The CDR3 coding sequence is TGCGCCAGCAGCCAGGCTCTCAGCTCCTATAATTCACCCCTCCACTTT. Translating gives CASSQALSSYNSPLHF.

This sequence joins TRBV6-5 and TRBJ2-5, with 10 positions matching TRBD1. CDR1 is MNHEY and CDR2 is SVGAGI in the germline V gene. V lost 5 bases to trimming and J lost 4 bases; unmatched junction nucleotides: 4. This CDR3 has 14 residues. The CDR3: CASSIDRGRETQYF. CDR3 sequence (DNA): TGTGCCAGCAGTATAGACAGGGGGCGAGAGACCCAGTACTTC.

This clone was recorded only once. The rearrangement uses TRBV5-1 and TRBJ2-2, with a weak D call TRBD1 (5 bases). CDR1 and CDR2 (germline): SGHRS, YFSETQ. Trimming shortened V by 5 bases and J by 3 bases, and 11 bases separated the two germline ends. There are 14 residues in the CDR3. CDR3 coding DNA: TGCGCCAGCAGGGAGCAGGGTGACACCGGGGAGCTGTTTTTT. It yields the protein CASREQGDTGELFF. Full variable domain (rest looked up from reference TRBV5-1 and TRBJ2-2): KAGVTQTPRYLIKTRGQQVTLSCSPISGHRSVSWYQQTPGQGLQFLFEYFSETQRNKGNFPGRFSGRQFSNSRSEMNVSTLELGDSALYLCASREQGDTGELFFGEGSRLTVL.

This clone came up once. The chain employs TRBV10-3 and TRBJ2-1; D is perhaps TRBD1 (6 bases). V was shortened by 4 bases and J by 0 bases, with 10 bases between the two germline ends. The CDR3 is 15 amino acids. The germline gives CDR1 ENHRY, CDR2 SYGVKD. The CDR3 DNA reads as TGTGCCATCAGTGCCCAGGGGTTCTCCTACAATGAGCAGTTCTTC. This encodes CAISAQGFSYNEQFF.

The V call is TRBV19, the J call TRBJ1-5; a weak D match, TRBD1 (6 bases). The germline CDR1 and CDR2 sequences are LNHDA and SQIVND (reference sequence). V lost 6 bases to trimming and J lost 0 bases, with 12 bases between them. The CDR3 totals 15 residues. This chain's CDR3 is CASSGTPYSNQPQHF. The CDR3 DNA is TGTGCCAGTAGCGGGACACCCTATAGCAATCAGCCCCAGCATTTT.

The rearrangement joins TRBV11-2 to TRBJ1-6; no firm D call. The CDR3 has 14 residues. CDR1 and CDR2 from the germline V gene are SGHAT and FQNNGV. V shed 1 base and J shed 9 bases, with 10 bases lying between them. The CDR3 region is CASSLGVGGSPLHF. CDR3 DNA sequence: TGTGCCAGCAGCTTAGGCGTCGGAGGTTCACCCCTCCACTTT.

Here the CDR3 reads CASSSGGWVSPLHF. The CDR3 DNA is TGTGCCAGCAGCTCGGGGGGGTGGGTTTCACCCCTCCACTTT. This chain connects TRBV7-8 to TRBJ1-6; tentative D call: TRBD1 (5 bases). Deletions cut 4 bases from V and 9 bases from J, with 13 bases between. The CDR3 is made up of 14 amino acids. Germline CDR1 and CDR2: SGHVS and FQNEAQ.

This chain connects TRBV13 to TRBJ2-2, with D tentatively TRBD2 (7 bases). This CDR3 is 15 amino acids long. The V gene's germline CDR1 is PRHDT and CDR2 FYEKMQ (reference sequence). V was cut by 4 bases and J by 7 bases, with 16 bases left in between. The CDR3 DNA reads as TGTGCCAGCAGCTCCACGGGGGGCGCGGTCGGGGAGCTGTTTTTT. Amino acid sequence: CASSSTGGAVGELFF.

The chain combines TRBV7-6 with TRBJ1-1, with D unresolved. Deletions cut 5 bases from V and 3 bases from J, with 22 bases between. This CDR3 has 17 residues. Germline lookup yields CDR1 SGHVS and CDR2 FNYEAQ. CDR3: CASSPGFLRRRDTEAFF. The DNA of the CDR3 is TGTGCCAGCAGCCCGGGGTTCTTGAGAAGGCGGGACACTGAAGCTTTCTTT.

This chain joins TRBV29-1 and TRBJ2-3; TRBD2 agrees at 7 bases. Losses at the gene ends were 5 bases for V and 5 bases for J; bases not matched to a gene: 13. The CDR3 is 15 residues long. CDR1 is SQVTM and CDR2 is ANQGSEA in the germline V gene. CDR3 loop: CSVKPTSAAEDTQYF. CDR3 sequence (DNA): TGCAGCGTTAAACCAACTAGCGCTGCAGAAGATACGCAGTATTTT.

CDR3 region: CASSYGVGNQPQHF. CDR3 in DNA: TGTGCCAGCAGCTATGGAGTTGGCAATCAGCCCCAGCATTTT. The chain has TRBV7-6 and TRBJ1-5; no reliable D call. CDR1 is SGHVS and CDR2 is FNYEAQ in the germline V gene. The CDR3 is 14 residues long. V lost 4 bases and J lost 2, with 9 bases in between.

The gene calls are TRBV7-8 and TRBJ2-2; D may be TRBD2 (6 bases). CDR3 length: 15 amino acids. Trimming cost V 2 bases and J 4 bases, with 11 bases left between them. Germline-derived CDR1 and CDR2 are SGHVS and FQNEAQ. CDR3 coding DNA: TGTGCCAGCAGCTTATTTCGGGGGTTCACCGGGGAGCTGTTTTTT. Its protein is CASSLFRGFTGELFF. Filled out from reference TRBV7-8 and TRBJ2-2, the complete variable domain reads GAGVSQSPRYKVAKRGQDVALRCDPISGHVSLFWYQQALGQGPEFLTYFQNEAQLDKSGLPSDRFFAERPEGSVSTLKIQRTQQEDSAVYLCASSLFRGFTGELFFGEGSRLTVL.

In this sample, this clone turned up once. V and J are TRBV4-1 and TRBJ1-2; D is unclear. This CDR3 contains 17 residues. Germline-derived CDR1 and CDR2 are MGHRA and YSYEKL. Between the trimmed V and J ends, which lost 4 bases and 5 bases, there was a span of 23 bases. The CDR3 spells CASSPTTRQDSRYGYTF. The CDR3 nucleotides read TGCGCCAGCAGCCCCACGACCCGCCAGGACTCGAGATATGGCTACACCTTC.

J is TRBJ2-5 and V is TRBV6-6; D might be TRBD2 (5 bases). The CDR3 covers 13 residues. Trimming pared 6 bases from V and 1 base from J, leaving 9 bases between. From germline, CDR1 is MNHNY and CDR2 SVGAGI (reference sequence). CDR3 nucleotides: TGTGCCAGCAGGCGGGTCCTCCAAGAGACCCAGTACTTC. Its protein product is CASRRVLQETQYF.

This chain connects TRBV4-3 to TRBJ2-3; D perhaps matches TRBD1 (6 bases). V lost 1 base and J 3 bases, leaving 17 bases between the germline ends. Germline CDR1 reads LGHNA; CDR2 reads YSLEER. This CDR3 contains 17 residues. The CDR3 DNA is TGCGCCAGCAGCCAAGTGTCATTAGGCAGGGGAACAGATACGCAGTATTTT. Protein product: CASSQVSLGRGTDTQYF.

The chain employs TRBV7-9 and TRBJ1-1; D possibly corresponds to TRBD1 (5 bases). The V end lost 4 bases, the J end lost 5 bases, and 14 bases lay between the germline ends. Per the germline V gene, CDR1 is SEHNR and CDR2 is FQNEAQ (reference sequence). The CDR3 length is 14 residues. The chain's CDR3 is CASSWGREVTEAFF. The CDR3 DNA is TGTGCCAGCAGCTGGGGACGGGAGGTGACTGAAGCTTTCTTT.

V gene TRBV7-2 combines with J gene TRBJ1-4, with D maybe TRBD1 (5 bases). This CDR3 contains 15 residues. Trimming pared 1 base from V and 4 bases from J, leaving 10 bases between. The germline V gene has CDR1 SGHTA and CDR2 FQGNSA. The CDR3 is CASSLDRRRNEKLFF. In DNA, the CDR3 is TGTGCCAGCAGCTTAGACAGGCGGCGTAATGAAAAACTGTTTTTT.

The chain couples TRBV28 to TRBJ1-4; 8 positions match TRBD1. The CDR3 runs to 13 residues. The germline CDR1 and CDR2 sequences are MDHEN and SYDVKM. Germline trimming cut 5 bases from V and 7 bases from J; bases unmatched to any gene: 3. Here the CDR3 reads CASSGQGSEKLFF. The CDR3 DNA is TGTGCCAGCAGTGGACAGGGATCTGAAAAACTGTTTTTT.

The V gene is TRBV10-2, the J gene TRBJ2-7; TRBD1 might be the D (5 bases). The germline V gene has CDR1 WSHSY and CDR2 SAAADI. V lost 6 bases and J lost 2, with 14 bases in between. The CDR3 contains 14 residues. CDR3 sequence (DNA): TGCGCCAGCAGCCCAAAGGGGCCCACCTACGAGCAGTACTTC. It translates to CASSPKGPTYEQYF.

This chain connects TRBV7-2 to TRBJ1-1; D is perhaps TRBD1 (6 bases). There are 15 residues in the CDR3. V lost 5 bases and J lost 5, with 18 bases in between. Germline CDR1 SGHTA, CDR2 FQGNSA. In nucleotides, the CDR3 is TGTGCCAGCAGCCCGATGGGGGGGGCATTAACTGAAGCTTTCTTT. Its protein is CASSPMGGALTEAFF.

V gene TRBV5-1 combines with J gene TRBJ1-1; D uncertain. Trimming removed 5 bases at V and 3 bases at J, with 17 bases between. The CDR3 covers 15 residues. CDR1 is SGHRS, CDR2 YFSETQ, per germline. The CDR3 protein is CASRLRLIEDTEAFF. In DNA, the CDR3 is TGCGCCAGCAGGTTGCGGTTGATCGAGGACACTGAAGCTTTCTTT.

This clone showed up just once. The genes are TRBV18 and TRBJ1-1; D not certain. The V end lost 1 base, the J end lost 6 bases, and 12 bases lay between the germline ends. The CDR3 is made up of 14 amino acids. The germline V gene has CDR1 KGHSH and CDR2 LQKENI. CDR3 protein: CASSPRVGSAEAFF. Here the CDR3 DNA reads TGTGCCAGCTCACCACGGGTCGGGTCGGCTGAAGCTTTCTTT.

V gene TRBV11-2 combines with J gene TRBJ1-1; the D gene is possibly TRBD1 (5 bases). Trimming left V 5 bases short and J 0 bases short, with 13 bases between. The CDR3 has 15 amino acids. Looked up from germline, CDR1 is SGHAT and CDR2 is FQNNGV. The CDR3 nucleotides read TGTGCCAGCAGCGCAACACCAGGGTTGAACACTGAAGCTTTCTTT. Protein product: CASSATPGLNTEAFF.